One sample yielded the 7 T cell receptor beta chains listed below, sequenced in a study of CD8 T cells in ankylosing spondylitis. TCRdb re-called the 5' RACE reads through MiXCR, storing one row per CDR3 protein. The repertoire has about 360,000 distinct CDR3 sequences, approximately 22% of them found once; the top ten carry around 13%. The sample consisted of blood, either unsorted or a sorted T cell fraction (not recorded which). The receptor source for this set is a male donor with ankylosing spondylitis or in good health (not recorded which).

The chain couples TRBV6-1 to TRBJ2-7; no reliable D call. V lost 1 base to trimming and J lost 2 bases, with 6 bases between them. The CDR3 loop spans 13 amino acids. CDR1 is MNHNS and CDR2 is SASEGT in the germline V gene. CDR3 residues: CASSEDSTYEQYF. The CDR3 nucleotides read TGTGCCAGCAGTGAAGACAGCACCTACGAGCAGTACTTC.

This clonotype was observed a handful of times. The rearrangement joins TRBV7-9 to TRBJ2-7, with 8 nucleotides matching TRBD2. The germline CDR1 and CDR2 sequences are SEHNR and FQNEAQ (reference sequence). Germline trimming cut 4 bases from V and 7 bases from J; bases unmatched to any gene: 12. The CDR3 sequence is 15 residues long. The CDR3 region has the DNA TGTGCCAGCAGCTCCGGGGGGGGTCAGGGTTGGGAGCAGTACTTC. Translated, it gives CASSSGGGQGWEQYF.

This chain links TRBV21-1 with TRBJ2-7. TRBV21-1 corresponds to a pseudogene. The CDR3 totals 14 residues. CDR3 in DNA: TGTGCCAGCAGCCGGACCGAAAGCTCCTACGAGCAGTACTTC. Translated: CASSRTESSYEQYF.

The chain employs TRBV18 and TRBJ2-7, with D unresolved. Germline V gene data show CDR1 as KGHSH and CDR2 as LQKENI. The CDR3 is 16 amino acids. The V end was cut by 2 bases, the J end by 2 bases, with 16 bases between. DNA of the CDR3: TGTGCCAGCTCACCAGTGTGGTCCGAACCCACCTACGAGCAGTACTTC. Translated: CASSPVWSEPTYEQYF.

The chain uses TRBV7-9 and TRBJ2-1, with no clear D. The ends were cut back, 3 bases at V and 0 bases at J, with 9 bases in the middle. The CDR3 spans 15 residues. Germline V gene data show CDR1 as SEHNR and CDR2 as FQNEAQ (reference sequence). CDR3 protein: CASSFTPSSYNEQFF. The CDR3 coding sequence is TGTGCCAGCAGCTTCACCCCCAGCTCCTACAATGAGCAGTTCTTC.

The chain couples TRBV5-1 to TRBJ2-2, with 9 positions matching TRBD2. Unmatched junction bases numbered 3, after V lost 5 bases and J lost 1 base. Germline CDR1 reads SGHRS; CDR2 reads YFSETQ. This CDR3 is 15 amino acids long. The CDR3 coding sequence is TGCGCCAGCAGGCGCGGGGGGGAGAACACCGGGGAGCTGTTTTTT. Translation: CASRRGGENTGELFF.

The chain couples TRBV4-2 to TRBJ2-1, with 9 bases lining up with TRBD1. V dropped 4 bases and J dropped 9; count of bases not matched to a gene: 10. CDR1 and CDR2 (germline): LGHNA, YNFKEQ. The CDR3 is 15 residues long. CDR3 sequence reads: CASSLGTGPRGEQFF. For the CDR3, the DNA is TGTGCCAGCAGCCTCGGGACAGGGCCAAGGGGTGAGCAGTTCTTC.